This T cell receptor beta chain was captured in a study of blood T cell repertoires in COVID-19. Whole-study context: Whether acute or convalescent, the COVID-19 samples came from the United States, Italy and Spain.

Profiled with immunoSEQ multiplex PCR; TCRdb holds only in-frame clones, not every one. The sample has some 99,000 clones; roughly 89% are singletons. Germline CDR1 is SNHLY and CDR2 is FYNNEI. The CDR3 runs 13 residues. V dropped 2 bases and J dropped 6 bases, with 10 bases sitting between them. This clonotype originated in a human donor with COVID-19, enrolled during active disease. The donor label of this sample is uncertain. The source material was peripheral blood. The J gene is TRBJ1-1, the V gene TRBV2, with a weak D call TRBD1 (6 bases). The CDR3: CASSESHRAEAFF. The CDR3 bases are TGTGCCAGCAGTGAATCCCACAGGGCTGAAGCTTTCTTT.